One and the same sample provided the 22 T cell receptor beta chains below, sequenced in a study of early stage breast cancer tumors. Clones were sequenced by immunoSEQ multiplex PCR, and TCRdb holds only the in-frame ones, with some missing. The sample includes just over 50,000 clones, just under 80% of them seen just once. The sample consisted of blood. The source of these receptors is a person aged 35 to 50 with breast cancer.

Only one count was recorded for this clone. The CDR3 nucleotides read TGTGCCAGCAGCCCACTAGCGGGAGCGAGCTCCTACGAGCAGTACTTC. The encoded protein is CASSPLAGASSYEQYF. J is TRBJ2-7 and V is TRBV7-2, with TRBD2 matching 11 bases. V lost 5 bases to trimming and J lost 0 bases; unmatched junction nucleotides: 6. The CDR3 length is 16 residues. CDR1 SGHTA and CDR2 FQGNSA come from the germline V gene.

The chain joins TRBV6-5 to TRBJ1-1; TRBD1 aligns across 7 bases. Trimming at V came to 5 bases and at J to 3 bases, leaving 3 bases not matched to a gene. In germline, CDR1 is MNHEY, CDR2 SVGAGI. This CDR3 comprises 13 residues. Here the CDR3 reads CASSTGQHTEAFF. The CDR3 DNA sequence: TGTGCCAGCAGTACGGGACAGCACACTGAAGCTTTCTTT.

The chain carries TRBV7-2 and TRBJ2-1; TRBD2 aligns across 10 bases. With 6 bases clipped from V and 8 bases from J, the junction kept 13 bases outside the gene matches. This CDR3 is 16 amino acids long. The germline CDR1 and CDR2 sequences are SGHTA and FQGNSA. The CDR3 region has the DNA TGTGCCAGCAGGCAACAGACTAGCGGGCGTGGGTATGAGCAGTTCTTC. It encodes CASRQQTSGRGYEQFF. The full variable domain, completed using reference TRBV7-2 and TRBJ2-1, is GAGVSQSPSNKVTEKGKDVELRCDPISGHTALYWYRQSLGQGLEFLIYFQGNSAPDKSGLPSDRFSAERTGGSVSTLTIQRTQQEDSAVYLCASRQQTSGRGYEQFFGPGTRLTVL.

CDR3 nucleotides: TGTGCCATCAGTGAAGGTGTGGCAGGGTCCCACGAGCAGTACTTC. Translating it yields CAISEGVAGSHEQYF. The V gene is TRBV10-3, the J gene TRBJ2-7; D perhaps matches TRBD1 (5 bases). This CDR3 comprises 15 residues. V was cut by 3 bases and J by 5 bases, with 17 bases left in between. CDR1 ENHRY and CDR2 SYGVKD come from the germline V gene.

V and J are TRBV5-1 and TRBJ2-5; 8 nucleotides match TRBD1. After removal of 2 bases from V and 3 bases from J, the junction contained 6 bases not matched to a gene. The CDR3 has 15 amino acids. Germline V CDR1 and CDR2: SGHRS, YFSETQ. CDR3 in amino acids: CASSFSNRGEETQYF. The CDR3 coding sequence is TGCGCCAGCAGCTTCTCAAACAGGGGGGAAGAGACCCAGTACTTC.

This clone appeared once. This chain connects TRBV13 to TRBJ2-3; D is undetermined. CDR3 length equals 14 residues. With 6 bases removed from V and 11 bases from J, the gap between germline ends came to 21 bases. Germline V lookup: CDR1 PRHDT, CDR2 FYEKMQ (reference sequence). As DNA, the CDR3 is TGTGCCAGCAGAGGCGGAGCCGAGCACGCCAGGCAGTATTTT. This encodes CASRGGAEHARQYF.

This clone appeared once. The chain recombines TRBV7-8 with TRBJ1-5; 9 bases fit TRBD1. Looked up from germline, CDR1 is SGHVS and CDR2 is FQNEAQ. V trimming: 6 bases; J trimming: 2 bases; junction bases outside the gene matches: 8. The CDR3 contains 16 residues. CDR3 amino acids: CASSRPGTGRNQPQHF. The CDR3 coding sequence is TGTGCCAGCAGTCGACCCGGGACAGGGCGCAATCAGCCCCAGCATTTT.

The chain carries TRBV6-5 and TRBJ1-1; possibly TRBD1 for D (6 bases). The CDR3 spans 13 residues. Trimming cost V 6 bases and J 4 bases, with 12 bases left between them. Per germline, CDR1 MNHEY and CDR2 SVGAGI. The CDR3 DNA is TGTGCCAGCAGAATAAACAGGGTCACTGAAGCTTTCTTT. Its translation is CASRINRVTEAFF.

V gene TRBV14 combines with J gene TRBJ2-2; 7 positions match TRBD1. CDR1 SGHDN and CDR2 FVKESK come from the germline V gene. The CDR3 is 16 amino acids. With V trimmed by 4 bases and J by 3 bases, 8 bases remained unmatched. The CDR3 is CASSPEQGLDTGELFF. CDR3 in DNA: TGTGCCAGCAGCCCTGAACAGGGGCTGGACACCGGGGAGCTGTTTTTT.

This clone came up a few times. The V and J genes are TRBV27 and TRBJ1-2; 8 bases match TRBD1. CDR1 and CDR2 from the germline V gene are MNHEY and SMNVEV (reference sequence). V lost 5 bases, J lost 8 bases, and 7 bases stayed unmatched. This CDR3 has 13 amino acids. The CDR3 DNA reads TGTGCCAGCAGTCCCCAGGGGGCGCGGGGCTACACCTTC. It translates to CASSPQGARGYTF.

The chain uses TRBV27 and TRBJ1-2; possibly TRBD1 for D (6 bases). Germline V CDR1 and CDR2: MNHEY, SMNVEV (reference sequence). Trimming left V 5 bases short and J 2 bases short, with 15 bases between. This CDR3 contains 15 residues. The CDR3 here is CASSTVTGLNYGYTF. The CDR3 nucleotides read TGTGCCAGCAGTACCGTCACAGGGTTGAACTATGGCTACACCTTC.

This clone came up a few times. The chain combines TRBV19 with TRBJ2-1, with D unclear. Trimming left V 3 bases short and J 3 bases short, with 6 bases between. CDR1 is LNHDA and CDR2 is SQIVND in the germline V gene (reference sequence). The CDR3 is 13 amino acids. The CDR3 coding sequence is TGTGCCAGTAGTATTTCGGACTACAATGAGCAGTTCTTC. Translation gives CASSISDYNEQFF.

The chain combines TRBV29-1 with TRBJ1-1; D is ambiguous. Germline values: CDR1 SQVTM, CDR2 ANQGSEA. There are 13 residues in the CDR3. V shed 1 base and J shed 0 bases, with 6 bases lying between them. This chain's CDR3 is CSVEGALNTEAFF. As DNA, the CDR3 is TGCAGCGTTGAAGGGGCCCTGAACACTGAAGCTTTCTTT.

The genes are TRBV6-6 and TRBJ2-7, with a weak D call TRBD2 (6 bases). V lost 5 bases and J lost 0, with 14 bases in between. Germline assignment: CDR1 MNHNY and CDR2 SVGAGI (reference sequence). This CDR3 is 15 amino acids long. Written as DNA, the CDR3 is TGTGCCAGCAGTCCATACGGGGAGGTCTCCTACGAGCAGTACTTC. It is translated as CASSPYGEVSYEQYF.

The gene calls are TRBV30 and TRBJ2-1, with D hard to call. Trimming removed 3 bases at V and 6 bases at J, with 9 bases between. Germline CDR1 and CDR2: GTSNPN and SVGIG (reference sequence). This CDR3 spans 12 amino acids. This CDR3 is CAWRPLSNEQFF. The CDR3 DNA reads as TGTGCCTGGAGACCTCTGAGCAATGAGCAGTTCTTC.

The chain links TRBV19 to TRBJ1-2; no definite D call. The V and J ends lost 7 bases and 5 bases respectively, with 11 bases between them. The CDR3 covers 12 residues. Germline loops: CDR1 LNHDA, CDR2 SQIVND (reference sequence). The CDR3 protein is CASTTTVYGYTF. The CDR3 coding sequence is TGTGCCAGTACCACGACCGTATATGGCTACACCTTC.

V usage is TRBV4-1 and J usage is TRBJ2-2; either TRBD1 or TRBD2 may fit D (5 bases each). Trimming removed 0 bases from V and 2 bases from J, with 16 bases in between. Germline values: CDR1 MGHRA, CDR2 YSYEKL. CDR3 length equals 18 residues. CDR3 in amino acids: CASSQEGVATLNTGELFF. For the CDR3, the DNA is TGCGCCAGCAGCCAAGAAGGGGTAGCGACCCTTAACACCGGGGAGCTGTTTTTT.

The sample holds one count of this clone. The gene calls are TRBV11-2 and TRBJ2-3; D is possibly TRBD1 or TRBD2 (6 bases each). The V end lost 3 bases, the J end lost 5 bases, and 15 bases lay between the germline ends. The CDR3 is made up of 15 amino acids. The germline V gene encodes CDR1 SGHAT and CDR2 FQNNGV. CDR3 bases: TGTGCCAGCAGCTTGGGACTCCAGGGGAGAGATACGCAGTATTTT. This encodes CASSLGLQGRDTQYF.

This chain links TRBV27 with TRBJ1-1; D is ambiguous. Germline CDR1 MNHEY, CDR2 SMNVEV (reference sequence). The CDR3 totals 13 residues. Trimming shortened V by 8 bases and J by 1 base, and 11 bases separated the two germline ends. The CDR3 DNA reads TGTGCCAGCCTCAACCCCACGAACACTGAAGCTTTCTTT. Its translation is CASLNPTNTEAFF.

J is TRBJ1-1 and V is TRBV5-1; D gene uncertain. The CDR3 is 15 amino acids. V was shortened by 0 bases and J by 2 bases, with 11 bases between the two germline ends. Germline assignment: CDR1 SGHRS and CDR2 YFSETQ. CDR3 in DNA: TGCGCCAGCAGCTTGGTGGGTAGCATAAACACTGAAGCTTTCTTT. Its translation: CASSLVGSINTEAFF.

The CDR3 spells CASSLMGPFEKLFF. The CDR3 DNA is TGTGCCAGCAGCTTAATGGGTCCGTTCGAAAAACTGTTTTTT. This sequence joins TRBV11-3 and TRBJ1-4, with no clear D. Germline V gene sequence: CDR1 SGHNT, CDR2 YENEEA. The CDR3 runs 14 residues. V lost 2 bases to trimming and J lost 8 bases, with 12 bases between them.

CDR3 amino acids: CASSFSGVPYGYTF. In DNA form, the CDR3 reads TGTGCCAGCAGCTTCTCTGGTGTACCCTATGGCTACACCTTC. V usage is TRBV5-4 and J usage is TRBJ1-2; D not certain. CDR1 and CDR2 from the germline V gene are SGHNT and YYREEE (reference sequence). Deletions cut 2 bases from V and 4 bases from J, with 12 bases between. This CDR3 region has 14 residues.